Following are 10 T cell receptor beta chains from one sample sequenced in a study of shared clonotypes between healthy human individuals. CD45RO-negative cells were positively selected for CCR7, leaving out terminally differentiated effector memory CD45RA+ cells. Assay: immunoSEQ multiplex PCR; the TCRdb copy retains only in-frame clones and omits some. The sample has about 2,100,000 clones, more than 85% seen once. Specimen: naive CD8+ T cells from PBMCs. These receptors all come from a man aged 18-30 years in good health. Some clones in this sample may be carry-over from other donors' samples.

V and J are TRBV2 and TRBJ2-7; D unresolved. Germline lookup yields CDR1 SNHLY and CDR2 FYNNEI. V was clipped by 4 bases and J by 0 bases, with 13 bases between them. CDR3 length: 15 amino acids. DNA for the CDR3: TGTGCCAGCAGTGTGAGCCCTCGGTACTCCTACGAGCAGTACTTC. It translates to CASSVSPRYSYEQYF.

The chain is built from TRBV5-1 and TRBJ2-5; TRBD1 matches at 8 bases. J lost 4 bases, V lost 3 bases, and 11 bases had no gene match. Germline loops: CDR1 SGHRS, CDR2 YFSETQ. There are 16 residues in the CDR3. CDR3 sequence: CASSSRTGPMRETQYF. The CDR3 nucleotides read TGCGCCAGCAGCTCGCGGACAGGGCCCATGCGAGAGACCCAGTACTTC.

The chain combines TRBV15 with TRBJ2-5, with 8 bases fitting TRBD1. Germline CDR1 and CDR2: LNHNV and YYDKDF (reference sequence). This CDR3 contains 14 residues. V lost 0 bases, J lost 5 bases, and 2 bases stayed unmatched. The CDR3 region is CATSRDRGPETQYF. Written as DNA, the CDR3 is TGTGCCACCAGCAGAGACAGGGGGCCGGAGACCCAGTACTTC.

This chain connects TRBV13 to TRBJ2-7; tentative D call: TRBD2 (6 bases). This CDR3 is built from 15 residues. V was cut by 2 bases and J by 4 bases, with 15 bases left in between. The V gene's germline CDR1 is PRHDT and CDR2 FYEKMQ (reference sequence). Here the CDR3 DNA reads TGTGCCAGCAGCTTATTACGGGAGCTGGGTTACGAGCAGTACTTC. It encodes CASSLLRELGYEQYF.

The V gene is TRBV28, the J gene TRBJ2-7; possible D gene TRBD2, 7 bases. The length of the CDR3 is 16 residues. Germline values: CDR1 MDHEN, CDR2 SYDVKM. Trimming stripped 2 bases from V and 7 bases from J, with 21 bases between. CDR3 loop: CASSLRFGGLRPEQYF. CDR3 DNA: TGTGCCAGCAGTTTAAGGTTCGGGGGGCTCAGGCCGGAGCAGTACTTC.

This sequence joins TRBV27 and TRBJ1-2; D not resolved. V was clipped by 3 bases and J by 6 bases, with 11 bases between them. From germline, CDR1 is MNHEY and CDR2 SMNVEV (reference sequence). CDR3 length equals 13 residues. The CDR3 sequence is CASSFLGGDGYTF. CDR3 coding DNA: TGTGCCAGCAGTTTTCTGGGAGGAGATGGCTACACCTTC.

Comments on this clone: Within the sample, other DNA sequences also encode this same CDR3. V usage is TRBV27 and J usage is TRBJ2-1, with D tentatively TRBD1 or TRBD2 (6 bases each). V shed 5 bases and J shed 4 bases, with 15 bases lying between them. Per germline, CDR1 MNHEY and CDR2 SMNVEV (reference sequence). The length of the CDR3 is 15 residues. Here the CDR3 DNA reads TGTGCCAGCAGTCTCGCCGGGGGCGGTTACAATGAGCAGTTCTTC. It encodes CASSLAGGGYNEQFF.

Regarding this clone: Within the sample, other DNA sequences also encode this same CDR3. V and J are TRBV25-1 and TRBJ1-1; D not certain. The CDR3 totals 12 residues. Per germline, CDR1 MGHDK and CDR2 SYGVNS. V gave up 2 bases and J gave up 2 bases, with 3 bases separating them. The CDR3 loop reads CASSEGNTEAFF. The CDR3 DNA reads TGTGCCAGCAGTGAAGGCAACACTGAAGCTTTCTTT.

The chain has TRBV6-1 and TRBJ1-1; D gene unclear. The V end lost 1 base, the J end lost 4 bases, and 7 bases lay between the germline ends. The CDR3 sequence is 13 residues long. The germline gives CDR1 MNHNS, CDR2 SASEGT. CDR3 loop: CASSEVGGTEAFF. The CDR3 coding sequence is TGTGCCAGCAGTGAAGTGGGAGGCACTGAAGCTTTCTTT.

The rearrangement joins TRBV7-9 to TRBJ2-1; 10 bases are a match to TRBD2. Trimming took 1 base from V and 1 from J; bases not matched to a gene: 4. This CDR3 contains 17 residues. From germline, CDR1 is SEHNR and CDR2 FQNEAQ (reference sequence). CDR3 DNA: TGTGCCAGCAGCTTAGTCGGACTAGCGGTTTCCTACAATGAGCAGTTCTTC. This codes for CASSLVGLAVSYNEQFF.